What follows is one TCR beta chain and its context. The sample belongs to a study of T cell responses to AZD1222 COVID-19 vaccine. Using immunoSEQ multiplex PCR, the repertoire was profiled, and TCRdb retains in-frame clones only, with some absent. In the table there are about 150,000 clones, 90% to 95% of which are singletons. The clonotype originates from an adult in good health. Sequencing used peripheral blood, obtained on day 0 of AZD1222 vaccination.

The CDR3 loop reads CASSLGLAGVGNEQFF. The CDR3, as DNA: TGTGCCAGCAGCCTGGGACTAGCGGGAGTCGGTAATGAGCAGTTCTTC. The chain carries TRBV5-4 and TRBJ2-1; 14 bases are a match to TRBD2. CDR3 length: 16 residues. Unmatched junction bases numbered 7, after V lost 4 bases and J lost 7 bases. The germline V gene encodes CDR1 SGHNT and CDR2 YYREEE (reference sequence).